Included here is one TCR beta chain sequence, with context. What it binds is unknown. The entry originates in a study of T cell repertoires in cytomegalovirus infection. Across the whole study: Use of recently identified HLA-C-restricted and well-studied HLA-B-restricted CMV epitopes was part of the study. Evidence of both CMV infection and a matching HLA type came from public TCR beta signatures. Overall study results and limits: The cumulative frequency of public TCR beta families identified carriers of CMV plus the relevant HLA. HLA-C-restricted CMV-specific TCR beta clonotypes were dominant in the ex vivo response.

Per germline, CDR1 SGDLS and CDR2 YYNGEE. V dropped 0 bases and J dropped 1 base, with 4 bases sitting between them. The CDR3 is 13 amino acids. One entry per CDR3 protein, called by TCRdb with MiXCR from the reads. The sample contains some 320,000 distinct CDR3 sequences, roughly 29% of which appear only once. The material was cultured PBMCs, obtained from culture after CMV antigen stimulation. The receptor was derived from a human donor in good health (CMV status not recorded). Some clones in this sample may be carry-over from other donors' samples. The genes are TRBV9 and TRBJ1-1; the D is unclear. This CDR3 reads CASSVDSNTEAFF. CDR3 nucleotides: TGTGCCAGCAGCGTAGATTCGAACACTGAAGCTTTCTTT. The full variable domain, completed using reference TRBV9 and TRBJ1-1, is DSGVTQTPKHLITATGQRVTLRCSPRSGDLSVYWYQQSLDQGLQFLIQYYNGEERAKGNILERFSAQQFPDLHSELNLSSLELGDSALYFCASSVDSNTEAFFGQGTRLTVV.